This record covers a single T cell receptor (beta chain). This sample was included in a study of sequential checkpoint blockade in melanoma. Overall study context: Arm A got nivolumab then ipilimumab; arm B the reverse, 1:1.

The CDR3 extends over 14 amino acids. V dropped 3 bases and J dropped 5 bases, with 14 bases sitting between them. The germline gives CDR1 SGDLS, CDR2 YYNGEE. This sample's treatment: randomized to nivolumab then ipilimumab (arm A) or the reverse (arm B). DNA-damaging chemotherapy had not been given to any patient beforehand. Profiled with immunoSEQ multiplex PCR; TCRdb holds only in-frame clones, not every one. Of roughly 34,000 clones listed, around nine tenths are singletons. This chain connects TRBV9 to TRBJ1-1; D gene ambiguous. The material was CD8+ T cells sorted from blood (inferred from file names), obtained from a patient given nivolumab and ipilimumab in sequence. The TCR originated in a human donor with melanoma. The CDR3 protein is CASSAPEDSTEAFF. CDR3 sequence (DNA): TGTGCCAGCAGCGCGCCGGAGGATTCGACTGAAGCTTTCTTT. The variable domain in full, with the rest retrieved from reference TRBV9 and TRBJ1-1, is DSGVTQTPKHLITATGQRVTLRCSPRSGDLSVYWYQQSLDQGLQFLIQYYNGEERAKGNILERFSAQQFPDLHSELNLSSLELGDSALYFCASSAPEDSTEAFFGQGTRLTVV.